This T cell receptor beta chain was identified during a study of blood T cell repertoires in COVID-19. Overall study: Researchers got acute and convalescent COVID-19 samples from the United States, Italy and Spain. PBMCs, B-cell-depleted T cells, or T cells were the source of the cDNA or gDNA that made up the material.

How the authors handled the data: Amplification with reference gene primers provided the estimates of nucleated cell counts. TCRdb's table, derived via immunoSEQ multiplex PCR, lists solely in-frame clones and lacks some. V, J and clone size reflect that table, while D and trimming were determined from the DNA. The data show 88,000 or so clones, approximately 86% seen once. The CDR3 runs to 13 residues. Germline CDR1 and CDR2: LNHDA and SQIVND (reference sequence). Trimming took 4 bases from V and 4 from J; bases not matched to a gene: 3. The chain is built from TRBV19 and TRBJ1-1, with 7 bases lining up with TRBD1. This receptor was obtained from a man in his sixties with acute or convalescent COVID-19. The sequenced material came from peripheral blood. In DNA, the CDR3 is TGTGCCAGTAGTAACAGGGGTTCCACTGAAGCTTTCTTT. This encodes CASSNRGSTEAFF. Using reference TRBV19 and TRBJ1-1 for the parts outside the CDR3, the full variable domain is DGGITQSPKYLFRKEGQNVTLSCEQNLNHDAMYWYRQDPGQGLRLIYYSQIVNDFQKGDIAEGYSVSREKKESFPLTVTSAQKNPTAFYLCASSNRGSTEAFFGQGTRLTVV.